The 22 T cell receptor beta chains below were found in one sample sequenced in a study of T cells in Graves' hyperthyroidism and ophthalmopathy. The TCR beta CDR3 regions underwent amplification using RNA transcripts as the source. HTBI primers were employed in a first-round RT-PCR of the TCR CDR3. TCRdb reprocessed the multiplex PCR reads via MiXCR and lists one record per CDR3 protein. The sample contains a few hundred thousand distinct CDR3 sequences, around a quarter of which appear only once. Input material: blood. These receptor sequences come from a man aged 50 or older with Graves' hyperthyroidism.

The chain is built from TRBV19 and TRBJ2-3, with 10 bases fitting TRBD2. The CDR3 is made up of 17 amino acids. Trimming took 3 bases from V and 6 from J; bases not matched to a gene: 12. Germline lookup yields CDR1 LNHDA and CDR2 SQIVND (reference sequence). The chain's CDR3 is CASSMDSGLAPGDTQYF. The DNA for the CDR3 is TGTGCCAGTAGTATGGATTCGGGACTAGCGCCGGGGGATACGCAGTATTTT.

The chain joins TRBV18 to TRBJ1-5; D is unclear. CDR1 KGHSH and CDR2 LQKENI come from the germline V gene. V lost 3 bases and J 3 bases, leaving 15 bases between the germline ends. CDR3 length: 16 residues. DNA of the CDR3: TGTGCCAGCTCACCTTATGCTCCGGGGAACAATCAGCCCCAGCATTTT. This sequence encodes CASSPYAPGNNQPQHF.

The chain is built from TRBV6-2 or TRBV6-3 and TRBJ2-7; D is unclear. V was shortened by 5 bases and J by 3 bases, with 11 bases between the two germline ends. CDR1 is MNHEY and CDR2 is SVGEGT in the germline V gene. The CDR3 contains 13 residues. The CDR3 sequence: CASSSTGYYEQYF. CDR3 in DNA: TGTGCCAGCAGTAGCACCGGATACTACGAGCAGTACTTC.

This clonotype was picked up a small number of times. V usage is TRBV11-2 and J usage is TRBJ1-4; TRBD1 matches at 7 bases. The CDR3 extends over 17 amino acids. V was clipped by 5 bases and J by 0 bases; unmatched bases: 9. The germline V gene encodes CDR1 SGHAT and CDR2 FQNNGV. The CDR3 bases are TGTGCCAGCAGCGCAGGGAGGGGGCCAACAACTAATGAAAAACTGTTTTTT. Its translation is CASSAGRGPTTNEKLFF.

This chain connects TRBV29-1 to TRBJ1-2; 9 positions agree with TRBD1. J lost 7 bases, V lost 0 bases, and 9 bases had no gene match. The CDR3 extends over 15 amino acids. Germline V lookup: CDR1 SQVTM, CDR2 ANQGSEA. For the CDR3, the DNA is TGCAGCGTTGAAGATCCACCCGGGACAGGGTTTGGCTACACCTTC. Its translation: CSVEDPPGTGFGYTF.

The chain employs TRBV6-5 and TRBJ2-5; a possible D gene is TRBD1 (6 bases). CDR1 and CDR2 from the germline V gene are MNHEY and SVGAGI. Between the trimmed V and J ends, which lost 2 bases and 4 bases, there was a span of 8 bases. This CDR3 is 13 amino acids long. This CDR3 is CASSYQGLETQYF. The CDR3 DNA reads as TGTGCCAGCAGTTACCAGGGGCTAGAGACCCAGTACTTC.

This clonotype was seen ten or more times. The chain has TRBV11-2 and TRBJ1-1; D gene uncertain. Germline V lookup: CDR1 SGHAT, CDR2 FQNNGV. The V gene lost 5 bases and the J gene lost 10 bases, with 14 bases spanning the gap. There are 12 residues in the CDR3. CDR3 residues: CASSRAGVVAFF. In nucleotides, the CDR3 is TGTGCCAGCAGCCGCGCTGGGGTGGTAGCTTTCTTT.

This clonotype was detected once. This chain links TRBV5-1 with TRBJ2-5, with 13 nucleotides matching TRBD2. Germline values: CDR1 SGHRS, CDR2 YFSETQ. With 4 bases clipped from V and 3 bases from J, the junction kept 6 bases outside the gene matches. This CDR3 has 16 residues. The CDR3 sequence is CASSPGLAGEEETQYF. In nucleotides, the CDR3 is TGCGCCAGCAGCCCCGGACTAGCGGGAGAGGAAGAGACCCAGTACTTC.

CDR3: CASSFSAGAAEQFF. The DNA of the CDR3 is TGTGCCAGCAGCTTTTCAGCGGGAGCTGCTGAGCAGTTCTTC. The chain combines TRBV7-3 with TRBJ2-1; 8 bases are shared with TRBD2. This CDR3 comprises 14 residues. The V and J ends lost 3 bases and 9 bases, in that order; junction bases with no gene match: 7. Germline CDR1 is SGHTA and CDR2 is FQGTGA. Together with reference TRBV7-3 and TRBJ2-1, the CDR3 gives the full variable domain: GAGVSQTPSNKVTEKGKYVELRCDPISGHTALYWYRQSLGQGPEFLIYFQGTGAADDSGLPNDRFFAVRPEGSVSTLKIQRTERGDSAVYLCASSFSAGAAEQFFGPGTRLTVL.

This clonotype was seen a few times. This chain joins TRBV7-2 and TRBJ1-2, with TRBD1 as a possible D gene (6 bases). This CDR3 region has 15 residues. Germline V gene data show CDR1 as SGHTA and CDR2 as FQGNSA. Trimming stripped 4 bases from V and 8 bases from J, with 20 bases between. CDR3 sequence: CASSSSPTGNHGYTF. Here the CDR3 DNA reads TGTGCCAGCAGCTCCTCCCCAACAGGGAACCACGGCTACACCTTC.

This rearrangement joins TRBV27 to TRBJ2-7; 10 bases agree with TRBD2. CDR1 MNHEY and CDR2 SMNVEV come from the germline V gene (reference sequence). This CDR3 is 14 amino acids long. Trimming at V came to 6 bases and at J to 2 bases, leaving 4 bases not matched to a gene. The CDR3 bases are TGTGCCAGCAGGGCTAGCGGGGGTCCCTACGAGCAGTACTTC. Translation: CASRASGGPYEQYF.

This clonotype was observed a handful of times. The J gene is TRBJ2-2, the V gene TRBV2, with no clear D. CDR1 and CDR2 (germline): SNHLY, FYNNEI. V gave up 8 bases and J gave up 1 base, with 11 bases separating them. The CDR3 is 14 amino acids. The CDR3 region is CASDGRLNTGELFF. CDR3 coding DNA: TGTGCCAGCGACGGACGGCTGAACACCGGGGAGCTGTTTTTT. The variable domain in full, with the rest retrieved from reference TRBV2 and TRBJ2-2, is EPEVTQTPSHQVTQMGQEVILRCVPISNHLYFYWYRQILGQKVEFLVSFYNNEISEKSEIFDDQFSVERPDGSNFTLKIRSTKLEDSAMYFCASDGRLNTGELFFGEGSRLTVL.

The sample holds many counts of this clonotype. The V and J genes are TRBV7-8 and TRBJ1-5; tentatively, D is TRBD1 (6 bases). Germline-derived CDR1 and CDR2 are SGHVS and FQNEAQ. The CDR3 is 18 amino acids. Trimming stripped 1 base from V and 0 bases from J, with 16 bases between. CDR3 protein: CASSLVWDISYSNQPQHF. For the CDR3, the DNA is TGTGCCAGCAGCTTAGTGTGGGACATAAGTTATAGCAATCAGCCCCAGCATTTT.

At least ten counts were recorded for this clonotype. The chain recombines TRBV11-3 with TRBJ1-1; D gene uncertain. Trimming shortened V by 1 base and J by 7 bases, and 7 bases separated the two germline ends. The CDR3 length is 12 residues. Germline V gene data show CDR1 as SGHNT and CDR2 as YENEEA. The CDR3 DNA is TGTGCCAGCAGCTTAGGGGGTGGTGAAGCTTTCTTT. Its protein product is CASSLGGGEAFF.

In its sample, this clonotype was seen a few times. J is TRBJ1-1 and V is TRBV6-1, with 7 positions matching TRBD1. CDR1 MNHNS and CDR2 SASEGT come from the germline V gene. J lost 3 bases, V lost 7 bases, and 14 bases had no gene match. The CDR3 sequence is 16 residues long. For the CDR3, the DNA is TGTGCCAGCATTCGATACAGGGGTTCGGGGTACACTGAAGCTTTCTTT. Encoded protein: CASIRYRGSGYTEAFF.

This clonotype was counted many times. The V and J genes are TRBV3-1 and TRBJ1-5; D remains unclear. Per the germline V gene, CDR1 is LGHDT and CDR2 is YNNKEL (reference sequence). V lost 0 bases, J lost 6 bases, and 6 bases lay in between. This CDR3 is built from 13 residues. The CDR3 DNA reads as TGTGCCAGCAGCCAAGATGAGGGTCAGCCCCAGCATTTT. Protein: CASSQDEGQPQHF.

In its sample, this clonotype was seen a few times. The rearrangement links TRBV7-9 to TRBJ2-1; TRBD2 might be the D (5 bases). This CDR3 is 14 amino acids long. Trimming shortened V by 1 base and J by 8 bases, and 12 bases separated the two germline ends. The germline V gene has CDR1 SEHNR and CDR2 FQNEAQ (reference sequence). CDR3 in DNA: TGTGCCAGCAGCTTAGGAGGGTGGAGCGATGAGCAGTTCTTC. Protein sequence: CASSLGGWSDEQFF.

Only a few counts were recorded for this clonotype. The CDR3 reads CASSVAGASRYEQYF. CDR3 DNA sequence: TGTGCCAGCAGCGTAGCGGGGGCTAGCAGGTACGAGCAGTACTTC. The J gene is TRBJ2-7, the V gene TRBV9, with D perhaps assigned TRBD1 or TRBD2 (6 bases each). Trimming cost V 0 bases and J 4 bases, with 14 bases left between them. This CDR3 is built from 15 residues. CDR1 SGDLS and CDR2 YYNGEE come from the germline V gene. Full variable domain (missing parts from reference TRBV9 and TRBJ2-7): DSGVTQTPKHLITATGQRVTLRCSPRSGDLSVYWYQQSLDQGLQFLIQYYNGEERAKGNILERFSAQQFPDLHSELNLSSLELGDSALYFCASSVAGASRYEQYFGPGTRLTVT.

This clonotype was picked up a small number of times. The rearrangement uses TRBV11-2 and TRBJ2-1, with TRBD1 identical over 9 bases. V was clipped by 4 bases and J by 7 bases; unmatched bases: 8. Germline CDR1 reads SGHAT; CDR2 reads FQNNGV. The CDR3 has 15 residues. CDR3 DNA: TGTGCCAGCAGCTGGTGGGGACAGGGTTCGAATGAGCAGTTCTTC. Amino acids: CASSWWGQGSNEQFF.

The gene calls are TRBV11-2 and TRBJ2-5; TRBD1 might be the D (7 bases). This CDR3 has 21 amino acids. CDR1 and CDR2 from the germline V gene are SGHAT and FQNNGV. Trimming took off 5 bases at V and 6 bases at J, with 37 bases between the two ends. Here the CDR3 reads CASSRTTPRSSDRARQKTQYF. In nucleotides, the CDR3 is TGTGCCAGCAGCAGAACCACCCCTAGGTCTAGCGACAGGGCGAGACAGAAGACCCAGTACTTC.

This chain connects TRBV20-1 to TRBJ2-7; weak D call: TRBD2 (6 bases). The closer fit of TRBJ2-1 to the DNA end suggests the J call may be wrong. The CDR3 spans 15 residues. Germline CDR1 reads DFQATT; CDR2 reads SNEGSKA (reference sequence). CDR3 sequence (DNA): TGCAGTGCTAGAGATTTTAAGGCGGGAACCTACGAGCAGTTCTTC. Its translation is CSARDFKAGTYEQFF.

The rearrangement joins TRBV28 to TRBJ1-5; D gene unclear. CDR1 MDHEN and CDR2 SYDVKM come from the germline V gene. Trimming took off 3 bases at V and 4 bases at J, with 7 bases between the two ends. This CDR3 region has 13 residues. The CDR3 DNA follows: TGTGCCAGCAGTTTCCCGCGTAATCAGCCCCAGCATTTT. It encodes CASSFPRNQPQHF.